The 18 T cell receptor beta chains presented below share a single source sample, sequenced in a study of OX40 agonist ivuxolimab in advanced cancers. This table comes from immunoSEQ multiplex PCR, and its TCRdb copy is limited to in-frame clones, with some not included. The sample yields approximately 120,000 clones, 85% to 95% seen once. The sequences come from CD4+ or CD8+ T cells sorted from blood, collected in a trial of the OX40 agonist ivuxolimab. These TCRs come from an adult with an advanced solid tumor such as melanoma, head and neck, liver or kidney cancer.

The chain uses TRBV5-1 and TRBJ2-3; D gene ambiguous. Germline CDR1 reads SGHRS; CDR2 reads YFSETQ. The CDR3 has 17 residues. V was shortened by 2 bases and J by 0 bases, with 16 bases between the two germline ends. The CDR3 DNA sequence: TGCGCCAGCAGCTTTGATGCGTATCCTTCTAGCACAGATACGCAGTATTTT. It specifies CASSFDAYPSSTDTQYF.

This rearrangement joins TRBV19 to TRBJ1-5, with 9 bases lining up with TRBD1. With V trimmed by 5 bases and J by 4 bases, 12 bases remained unmatched. This CDR3 is built from 17 residues. In germline, CDR1 is LNHDA, CDR2 SQIVND (reference sequence). The CDR3 bases are TGTGCCAGTAGTTCCCAAGGTTGGACAGGGGCAAATCAGCCCCAGCATTTT. The encoded protein is CASSSQGWTGANQPQHF.

This rearrangement joins TRBV19 to TRBJ1-4, with D maybe TRBD1 (6 bases). Trimming left V 6 bases short and J 5 bases short, with 16 bases between. CDR1 is LNHDA and CDR2 is SQIVND in the germline V gene (reference sequence). This CDR3 is built from 15 residues. The CDR3 is CASRLLGGQNEKLFF. The CDR3 coding sequence is TGTGCCAGTAGACTTTTGGGGGGGCAGAATGAAAAACTGTTTTTT.

This clone appeared once. The chain combines TRBV7-6 with TRBJ1-4; 7 bases match TRBD1. The CDR3 is 15 amino acids. The V segment lost 3 bases and the J segment 4 bases; nucleotides outside the gene matches: 5. Germline-derived CDR1 and CDR2 are SGHVS and FNYEAQ. In DNA form, the CDR3 reads TGTGCCAGCAGCTTCGGGACAGATATTAATGAAAAACTGTTTTTT. Amino acids: CASSFGTDINEKLFF. The variable domain in full, with the rest retrieved from reference TRBV7-6 and TRBJ1-4, is GAGVSQSPRYKVTKRGQDVALRCDPISGHVSLYWYRQALGQGPEFLTYFNYEAQQDKSGLPNDRFSAERPEGSISTLTIQRTEQRDSAMYRCASSFGTDINEKLFFGSGTQLSVL.

A single count supports this clone. This sequence joins TRBV9 and TRBJ2-3, with D perhaps TRBD2 (6 bases). The V and J ends lost 0 bases and 3 bases respectively, with 11 bases between them. The CDR3 is made up of 15 amino acids. CDR1 and CDR2 (germline): SGDLS, YYNGEE. The CDR3 nucleotides read TGTGCCAGCAGCGTAGGTCCGGGAGCGACAGATACGCAGTATTTT. Its translation is CASSVGPGATDTQYF.

The J gene is TRBJ1-2, the V gene TRBV5-1; 9 bases fit TRBD1. Losses at the gene ends were 4 bases for V and 4 bases for J; bases not matched to a gene: 5. This CDR3 region has 14 residues. The germline gives CDR1 SGHRS, CDR2 YFSETQ. The CDR3 here is CASSPRTGVYGYTF. In DNA, the CDR3 is TGCGCCAGCAGCCCACGGACAGGGGTCTATGGCTACACCTTC.

This chain connects TRBV28 to TRBJ1-5, with TRBD1 as a possible D gene (5 bases). Germline V gene sequence: CDR1 MDHEN, CDR2 SYDVKM. The CDR3 length is 15 residues. V was pared by 6 bases and J by 0 bases, with 12 bases between. The CDR3 is CASSLGGYSNQPQHF. The CDR3 bases are TGTGCCAGCAGCCTGGGGGGGTATAGCAATCAGCCCCAGCATTTT.

The rearrangement joins TRBV5-1 to TRBJ2-1; 7 positions agree with TRBD2. The CDR3 sequence is 15 residues long. CDR1 is SGHRS, CDR2 YFSETQ, per germline. V gave up 2 bases and J gave up 0 bases; unmatched junction bases: 2. Here the CDR3 reads CASSFGGSSYNEQFF. In DNA form, the CDR3 reads TGCGCCAGCAGCTTCGGGGGGAGCTCCTACAATGAGCAGTTCTTC.

The chain uses TRBV5-1 and TRBJ2-5; no clear D. Trimming cost V 2 bases and J 1 base, with 9 bases left between them. Germline CDR1 reads SGHRS; CDR2 reads YFSETQ. This CDR3 comprises 14 residues. The CDR3, as DNA: TGCGCCAGCAGCTTCACAAGGACCCAAGAGACCCAGTACTTC. Its protein is CASSFTRTQETQYF.

V is TRBV2 and J is TRBJ2-7; TRBD2 aligns across 12 bases. Germline CDR1 SNHLY, CDR2 FYNNEI. The CDR3 has 15 amino acids. The J segment lost 4 bases and the V segment lost 8 bases, leaving 9 bases of the junction unmatched. In DNA, the CDR3 is TGTGCCAGCGGGCTAGCGGGAGGGCCTCGGTACGAGCAGTACTTC. Its protein is CASGLAGGPRYEQYF.

The V call is TRBV6-5, the J call TRBJ1-1; D ambiguous. The CDR3 is 15 amino acids. Trimming removed 2 bases from V and 7 bases from J, with 17 bases in between. In germline, CDR1 is MNHEY, CDR2 SVGAGI. CDR3 residues: CASSYASFSADEAFF. The CDR3 nucleotides are TGTGCCAGCAGTTACGCTTCTTTCTCGGCAGATGAAGCTTTCTTT.

The chain is built from TRBV7-3 and TRBJ1-1; weak D call: TRBD1 (6 bases). The germline gives CDR1 SGHTA, CDR2 FQGTGA. The CDR3 has 14 residues. V lost 0 bases to trimming and J lost 10 bases, with 15 bases between them. The CDR3 loop is CASSLTGGLGGAFF. The CDR3 DNA follows: TGTGCCAGCAGCTTAACGGGGGGCCTCGGCGGAGCTTTCTTT.

The chain carries TRBV30 and TRBJ1-5; 7 nucleotides line up with TRBD1. This CDR3 comprises 14 residues. Trimming took 5 bases from V and 3 from J; bases not matched to a gene: 7. From germline, CDR1 is GTSNPN and CDR2 SVGIG (reference sequence). DNA for the CDR3: TGTGCCTGGCAACAGGGGTTGAACAATCAGCCCCAGCATTTT. As protein: CAWQQGLNNQPQHF.

This clone was recorded once. The chain recombines TRBV6-5 with TRBJ1-2, with TRBD1 matching 7 bases. J lost 4 bases, V lost 5 bases, and 4 bases had no gene match. The CDR3 covers 13 residues. Germline lookup yields CDR1 MNHEY and CDR2 SVGAGI. CDR3 amino acids: CASSATGVYGYTF. CDR3 coding DNA: TGTGCCAGCAGTGCCACAGGGGTCTATGGCTACACCTTC.

The V gene is TRBV30, the J gene TRBJ1-2; no clear D. The CDR3 is 12 amino acids. Trimming stripped 3 bases from V and 2 bases from J, with 7 bases between. Germline-derived CDR1 and CDR2 are GTSNPN and SVGIG (reference sequence). This CDR3 reads CAWRYENYGYTF. CDR3 nucleotide sequence: TGTGCCTGGAGGTATGAAAACTATGGCTACACCTTC.

The V call is TRBV7-9, the J call TRBJ2-7, with 9 positions matching TRBD2. Germline values: CDR1 SEHNR, CDR2 FQNEAQ (reference sequence). Trimming removed 4 bases from V and 2 bases from J; junction bases left unmatched: 3. This CDR3 is built from 14 residues. The CDR3 is CASSSSGMPYEQYF. As DNA, the CDR3 is TGTGCCAGCAGCTCTAGCGGGATGCCCTACGAGCAGTACTTC.

V is TRBV9 and J is TRBJ2-1; weak D call: TRBD1 (6 bases). CDR1 and CDR2 (germline): SGDLS, YYNGEE. The CDR3 is 16 amino acids. V gave up 3 bases and J gave up 0 bases, with 13 bases separating them. As DNA, the CDR3 is TGTGCCAGCAGCGCTACGGGACACAGCTCCTACAATGAGCAGTTCTTC. As protein: CASSATGHSSYNEQFF.

The chain employs TRBV28 and TRBJ2-7; perhaps TRBD2 as D (5 bases). The germline CDR1 and CDR2 sequences are MDHEN and SYDVKM. The germline V and J ends were trimmed by 5 bases and 2 bases, with 10 bases remaining between them. The CDR3 runs to 13 residues. The CDR3 DNA reads TGTGCCAGCAGTCCGGACTCAACCTACGAGCAGTACTTC. Translating gives CASSPDSTYEQYF.